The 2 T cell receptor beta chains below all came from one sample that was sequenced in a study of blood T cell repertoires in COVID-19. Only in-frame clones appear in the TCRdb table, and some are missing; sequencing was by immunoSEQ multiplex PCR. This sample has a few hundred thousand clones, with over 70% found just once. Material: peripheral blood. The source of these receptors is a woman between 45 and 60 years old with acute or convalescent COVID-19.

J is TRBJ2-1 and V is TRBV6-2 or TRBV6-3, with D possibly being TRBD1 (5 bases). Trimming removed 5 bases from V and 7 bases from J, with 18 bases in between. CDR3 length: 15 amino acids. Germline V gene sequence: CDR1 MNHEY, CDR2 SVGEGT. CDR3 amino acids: CASSPLSTVENEQFF. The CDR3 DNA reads TGTGCCAGCAGTCCCCTCTCGACAGTAGAGAATGAGCAGTTCTTC.

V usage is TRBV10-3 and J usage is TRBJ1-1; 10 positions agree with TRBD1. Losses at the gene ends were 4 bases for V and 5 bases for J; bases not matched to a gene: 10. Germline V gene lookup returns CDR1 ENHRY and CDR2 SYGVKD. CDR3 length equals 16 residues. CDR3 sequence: CAISGPGTGVSTEAFF. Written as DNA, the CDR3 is TGTGCCATCAGTGGACCCGGGACAGGGGTGTCTACTGAAGCTTTCTTT.